The present entry profiles one T cell receptor (beta chain) with its context. Because the CDR3 is missing its conserved closing phenylalanine or tryptophan, this is likely a read error. The DNA is omitted, as the CDR3 cannot be located on it reliably, and the CDR3 follows TCRdb's listing. Donors had localized lung adenocarcinoma, a non-small cell lung cancer. From its first to its last residue, the CDR3 has 8 amino acids. Germline-derived CDR1 and CDR2 are LNHDA and SQIVND (reference sequence). This sample is part of a study of CD4 and CD8 cells across lung adenocarcinoma regions. TCRdb re-called the PCR reads through MiXCR, storing one row per CDR3 protein. The table records 6,000 to 8,000 distinct CDR3 sequences, about three fifths of them present only once.

The TCR sequence derives from a female donor with lung adenocarcinoma. The CD4 and CD8 labels of this study may be unreliable. Source material: CD4+ T cells from the center of a lung tumor. The V and J genes are TRBV19 and TRBJ2-5; the table's D call, TRBD1, has no DNA check behind it. The CDR3 is CAYEIIHR.